The 7 T cell receptor beta chains below all came from one sample that was sequenced in a study of blood T cell repertoires in COVID-19. Sequencing used immunoSEQ multiplex PCR; TCRdb keeps in-frame clones, though not all of them. The data contain over 85,000 clones, 60% to 80% of them seen just once; the ten biggest clones take up more than 15%. Sample: peripheral blood. All receptors come from a woman of 80 years or more with active or convalescent COVID-19.

This sequence joins TRBV7-2 and TRBJ2-2; 8 nucleotides align to TRBD1. The CDR3 totals 16 residues. The germline gives CDR1 SGHTA, CDR2 FQGNSA. Germline trimming cut 5 bases from V and 7 bases from J; bases unmatched to any gene: 12. CDR3 amino acids: CASSLRRGQSFGELFF. CDR3 coding DNA: TGTGCCAGCAGCCTCCGCAGGGGGCAAAGTTTCGGGGAGCTGTTTTTT.

This clone was detected only once. The chain employs TRBV5-1 and TRBJ2-3; D unclear. Trimming took 2 bases from V and 4 from J, leaving 14 bases between them. CDR1 and CDR2 from the germline V gene are SGHRS and YFSETQ. The CDR3 loop spans 15 amino acids. The CDR3 coding sequence is TGCGCCAGCAGCTTCGGGTCCCCCGGCGCAGATACGCAGTATTTT. Protein: CASSFGSPGADTQYF.

The chain has TRBV6-6 and TRBJ2-1; D remains unclear. From germline, CDR1 is MNHNY and CDR2 SVGAGI (reference sequence). Trimming took off 6 bases at V and 6 bases at J, with 6 bases between the two ends. The CDR3 runs 11 residues. CDR3 amino acids: CASRNGNEQFF. The DNA of the CDR3 is TGTGCCAGCAGAAACGGCAATGAGCAGTTCTTC.

This chain links TRBV6-5 with TRBJ1-5; 8 bases match TRBD1. The CDR3 covers 15 residues. The V segment lost 6 bases and the J segment 7 bases; nucleotides outside the gene matches: 11. Germline V gene data show CDR1 as MNHEY and CDR2 as SVGAGI. CDR3 bases: TGTGCCAGCAGCAACAGGGGGGGGGTGGAACAGCCCCAGCATTTT. It codes for CASSNRGGVEQPQHF.

The V and J genes are TRBV6-5 and TRBJ2-3; D not resolved. Germline CDR1 reads MNHEY; CDR2 reads SVGAGI. V was trimmed by 7 bases and J by 1 base, leaving 15 bases between them. The CDR3 is 15 residues long. CDR3 bases: TGTGCCAGCATGGGCTCATTGGTTCGCACAGATACGCAGTATTTT. It yields the protein CASMGSLVRTDTQYF.

The V call is TRBV7-3, the J call TRBJ2-3; 14 positions agree with TRBD2. The V and J ends lost 2 bases and 5 bases, in that order; junction bases with no gene match: 0. Per the germline V gene, CDR1 is SGHTA and CDR2 is FQGTGA. This CDR3 has 15 amino acids. The CDR3 DNA reads TGTGCCAGCAGCTTAGGACTAGCGGGAGGAGATACGCAGTATTTT. Translating gives CASSLGLAGGDTQYF.

The chain joins TRBV18 to TRBJ2-5, with TRBD2 matching over 8 bases. The CDR3 covers 16 residues. Germline V lookup: CDR1 KGHSH, CDR2 LQKENI. The V segment lost 2 bases and the J segment 4 bases; nucleotides outside the gene matches: 9. In DNA, the CDR3 is TGTGCCAGCTCACCAGACTACGACGGGGGGGGAGAGACCCAGTACTTC. It specifies CASSPDYDGGGETQYF.